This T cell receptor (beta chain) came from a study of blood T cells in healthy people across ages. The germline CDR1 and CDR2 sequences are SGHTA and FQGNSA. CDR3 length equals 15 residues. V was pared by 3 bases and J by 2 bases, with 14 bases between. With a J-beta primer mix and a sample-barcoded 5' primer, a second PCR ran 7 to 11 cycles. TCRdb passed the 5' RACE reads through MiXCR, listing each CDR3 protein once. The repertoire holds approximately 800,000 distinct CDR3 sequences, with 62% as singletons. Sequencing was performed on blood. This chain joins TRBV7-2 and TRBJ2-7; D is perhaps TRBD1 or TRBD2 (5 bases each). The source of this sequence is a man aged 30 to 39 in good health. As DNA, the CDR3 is TGTGCCAGCAGCTTGCTACCCGGGGCTCCCTACGAGCAGTACTTC. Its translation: CASSLLPGAPYEQYF.